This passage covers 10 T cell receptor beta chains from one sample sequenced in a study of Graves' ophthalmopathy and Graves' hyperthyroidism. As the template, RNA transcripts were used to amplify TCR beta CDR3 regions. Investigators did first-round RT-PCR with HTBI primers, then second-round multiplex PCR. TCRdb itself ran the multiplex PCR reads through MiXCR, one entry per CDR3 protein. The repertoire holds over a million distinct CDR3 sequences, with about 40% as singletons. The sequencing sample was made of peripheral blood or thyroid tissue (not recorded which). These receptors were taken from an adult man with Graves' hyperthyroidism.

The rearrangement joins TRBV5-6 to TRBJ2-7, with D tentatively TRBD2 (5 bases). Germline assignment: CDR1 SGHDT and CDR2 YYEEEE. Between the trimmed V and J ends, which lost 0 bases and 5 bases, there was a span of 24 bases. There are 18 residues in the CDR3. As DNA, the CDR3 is TGTGCCAGCAGCTTGGAGGGTCGTAGAAGGACTTGGGGAAACGAGCAGTACTTC. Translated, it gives CASSLEGRRRTWGNEQYF.

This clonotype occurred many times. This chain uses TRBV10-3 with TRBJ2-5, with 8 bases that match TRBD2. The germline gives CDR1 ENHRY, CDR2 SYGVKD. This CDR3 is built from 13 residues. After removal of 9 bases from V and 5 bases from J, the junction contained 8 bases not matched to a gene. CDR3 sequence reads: CAMGTSLSETQYF. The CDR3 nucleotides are TGTGCCATGGGGACTAGTCTTTCGGAGACCCAGTACTTC.

CDR3 DNA: TGTGCCAGCAGTTACGTGGTGGGCCCGGGCGGCTACACCTTC. It translates to CASSYVVGPGGYTF. The V call is TRBV6-2 or TRBV6-3, the J call TRBJ1-2, with no clear D. CDR3 length: 14 residues. The V end was cut by 2 bases, the J end by 8 bases, with 15 bases between. Germline V CDR1 and CDR2: MNHEY, SVGEGT.

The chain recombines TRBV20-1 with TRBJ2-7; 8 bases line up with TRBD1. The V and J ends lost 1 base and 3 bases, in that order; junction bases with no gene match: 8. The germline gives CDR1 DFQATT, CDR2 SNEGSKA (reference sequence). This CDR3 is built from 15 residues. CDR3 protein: CSARAKGTGYYEQYF. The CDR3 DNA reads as TGCAGTGCTAGAGCCAAGGGGACAGGCTACTACGAGCAGTACTTC.

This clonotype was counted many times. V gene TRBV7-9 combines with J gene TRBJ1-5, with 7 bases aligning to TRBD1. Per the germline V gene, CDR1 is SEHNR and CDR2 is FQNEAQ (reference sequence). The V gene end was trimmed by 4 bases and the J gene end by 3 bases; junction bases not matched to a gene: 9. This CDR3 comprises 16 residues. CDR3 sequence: CASSSRQGGNNQPQHF. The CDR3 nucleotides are TGTGCCAGCAGCTCGAGACAGGGCGGTAACAATCAGCCCCAGCATTTT. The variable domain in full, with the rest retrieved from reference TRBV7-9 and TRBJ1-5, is DTGVSQNPRHKITKRGQNVTFRCDPISEHNRLYWYRQTLGQGPEFLTYFQNEAQLEKSRLLSDRFSAERPKGSFSTLEIQRTEQGDSAMYLCASSSRQGGNNQPQHFGDGTRLSIL.

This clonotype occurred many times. The CDR3 reads CSVESLGEGEQYF. CDR3 nucleotides: TGCAGCGTTGAATCGCTAGGGGAGGGCGAGCAGTACTTC. The chain carries TRBV29-1 and TRBJ2-7; 7 bases fit TRBD2. The V gene's germline CDR1 is SQVTM and CDR2 ANQGSEA. Trimming took 2 bases from V and 6 from J; bases not matched to a gene: 7. CDR3 length: 13 residues.

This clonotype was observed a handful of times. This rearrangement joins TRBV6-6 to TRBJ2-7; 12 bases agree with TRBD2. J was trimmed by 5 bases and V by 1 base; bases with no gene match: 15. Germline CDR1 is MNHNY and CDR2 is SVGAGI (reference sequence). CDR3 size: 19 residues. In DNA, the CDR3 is TGTGCCAGCAGTTACTTAGCCCGACTAGCGGGAGTATCGTTGGACGAGCAGTACTTC. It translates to CASSYLARLAGVSLDEQYF.

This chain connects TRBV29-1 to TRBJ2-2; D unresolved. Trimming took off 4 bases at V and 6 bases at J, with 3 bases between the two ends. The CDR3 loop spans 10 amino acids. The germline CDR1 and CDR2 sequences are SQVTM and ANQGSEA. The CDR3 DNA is TGCAGCGTTGCATCCGGGGAGCTGTTTTTT. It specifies CSVASGELFF.

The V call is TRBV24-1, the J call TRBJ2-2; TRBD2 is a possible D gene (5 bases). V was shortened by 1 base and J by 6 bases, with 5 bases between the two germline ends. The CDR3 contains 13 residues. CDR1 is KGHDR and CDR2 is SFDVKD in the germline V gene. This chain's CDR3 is CATSDFSAGELFF. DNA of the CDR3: TGTGCCACCAGTGATTTTAGCGCCGGGGAGCTGTTTTTT.

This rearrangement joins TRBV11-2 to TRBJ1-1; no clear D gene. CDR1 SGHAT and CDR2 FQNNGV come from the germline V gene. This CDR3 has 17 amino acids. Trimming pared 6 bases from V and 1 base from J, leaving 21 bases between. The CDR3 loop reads CASSYSMTLGENTEAFF. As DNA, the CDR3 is TGTGCCAGCAGTTACTCGATGACGCTCGGCGAGAACACTGAAGCTTTCTTT.